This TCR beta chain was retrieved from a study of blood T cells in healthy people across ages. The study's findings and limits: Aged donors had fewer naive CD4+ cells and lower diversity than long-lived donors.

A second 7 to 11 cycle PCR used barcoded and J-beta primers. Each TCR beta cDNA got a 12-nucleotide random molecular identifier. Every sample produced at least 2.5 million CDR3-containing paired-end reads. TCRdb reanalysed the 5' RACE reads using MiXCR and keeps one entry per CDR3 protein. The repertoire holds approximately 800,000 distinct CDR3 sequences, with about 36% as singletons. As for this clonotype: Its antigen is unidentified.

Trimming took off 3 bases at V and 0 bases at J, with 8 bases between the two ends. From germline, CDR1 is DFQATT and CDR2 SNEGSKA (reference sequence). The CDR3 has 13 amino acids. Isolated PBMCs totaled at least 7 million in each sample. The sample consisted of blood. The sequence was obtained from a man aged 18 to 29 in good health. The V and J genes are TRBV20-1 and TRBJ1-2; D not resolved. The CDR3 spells CSASSTTNYGYTF. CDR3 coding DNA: TGCAGTGCTAGCAGCACGACTAACTATGGCTACACCTTC.